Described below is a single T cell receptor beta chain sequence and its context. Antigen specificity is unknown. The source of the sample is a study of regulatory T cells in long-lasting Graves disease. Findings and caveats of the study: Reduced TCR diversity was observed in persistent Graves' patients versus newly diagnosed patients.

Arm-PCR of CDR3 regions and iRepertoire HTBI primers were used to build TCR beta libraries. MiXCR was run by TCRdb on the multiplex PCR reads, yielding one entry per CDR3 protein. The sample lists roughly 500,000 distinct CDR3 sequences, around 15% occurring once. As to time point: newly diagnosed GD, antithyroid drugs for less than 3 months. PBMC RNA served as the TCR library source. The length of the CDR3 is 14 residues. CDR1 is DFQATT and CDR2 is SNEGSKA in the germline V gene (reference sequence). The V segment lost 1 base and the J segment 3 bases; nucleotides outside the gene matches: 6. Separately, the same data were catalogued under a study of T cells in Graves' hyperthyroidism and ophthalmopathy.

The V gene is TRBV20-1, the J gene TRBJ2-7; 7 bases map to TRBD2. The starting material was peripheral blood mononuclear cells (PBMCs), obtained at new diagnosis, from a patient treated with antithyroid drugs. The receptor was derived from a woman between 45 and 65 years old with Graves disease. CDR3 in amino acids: CSARVGGGDYEQYF. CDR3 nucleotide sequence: TGCAGTGCTAGAGTTGGCGGGGGAGACTACGAGCAGTACTTC.